The 2 T cell receptor beta chains given below trace back to one sample, sequenced in a study of CD8 T cells in ankylosing spondylitis. TCRdb called the 5' RACE reads again in MiXCR, with one record for every CDR3 protein. The repertoire has about 150,000 distinct CDR3 sequences, approximately 48% of them found once; the top ten carry around 15%. Input material: synovial fluid, either unsorted or a sorted T cell fraction (not recorded which). Every receptor here comes from a male donor with ankylosing spondylitis.

The chain uses TRBV18 and TRBJ2-3; D is undetermined. With 0 bases removed from V and 2 bases from J, the gap between germline ends came to 15 bases. CDR1 is KGHSH and CDR2 is LQKENI in the germline V gene. The CDR3 contains 17 residues. In nucleotides, the CDR3 is TGTGCCAGCTCACCACCGATTCCCGAGCGAGCCACAGATACGCAGTATTTT. As protein: CASSPPIPERATDTQYF.

This clonotype was counted between two and nine times. J is TRBJ2-1 and V is TRBV24-1; D may be TRBD1 (6 bases). V lost 6 bases, J lost 9 bases, and 17 bases lay in between. CDR1 and CDR2 from the germline V gene are KGHDR and SFDVKD. CDR3 length equals 14 residues. The CDR3 spells CATSIQGGEGEQFF. CDR3 DNA: TGTGCCACCAGTATACAGGGTGGGGAAGGTGAGCAGTTCTTC.